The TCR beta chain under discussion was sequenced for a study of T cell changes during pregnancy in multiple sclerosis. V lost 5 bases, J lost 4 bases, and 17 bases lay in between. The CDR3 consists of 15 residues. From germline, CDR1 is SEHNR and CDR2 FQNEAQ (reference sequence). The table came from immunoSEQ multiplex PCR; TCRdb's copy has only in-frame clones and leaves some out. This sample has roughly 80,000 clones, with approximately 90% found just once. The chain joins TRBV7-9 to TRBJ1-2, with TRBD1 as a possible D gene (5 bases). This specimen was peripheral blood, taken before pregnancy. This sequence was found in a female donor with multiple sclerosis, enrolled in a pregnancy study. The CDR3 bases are TGTGCCAGCAGCCGAAATACAGGCACGGTCTATGGCTACACCTTC. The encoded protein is CASSRNTGTVYGYTF.